Listed below are T cell receptor beta chains from one sample, sequenced in a study of cytomegalovirus exposure and HLA in healthy donors. Assay used: immunoSEQ multiplex PCR; TCRdb lists only in-frame clones, some missing. The sample consists of 75,000 to 90,000 clones, around three quarters of them appearing once. The sequenced sample was PBMCs. These receptors came from a woman in her 40s in good health and CMV-seropositive. The CDR3 runs from the conserved cysteine through the conserved F or W. A D gene is named only where the DNA matches it firmly. The listing skips clone size in some rows; elsewhere it reads once, few, many or a size class.

V	size	J	D	DNA	CDR3
TRBV6-5	once	TRBJ1-4	NA	TGTGCCAGCATGCCTGGTCGGCCAGGAAAACTGTTTTTT	CASMPGRPGKLFF
TRBV7-9	NA	TRBJ1-4	TRBD1	TGTGCCAGCAGCCCTGACAGGGGATTAAATGAAAAACTGTTTTTT	CASSPDRGLNEKLFF
TRBV6-5	NA	TRBJ2-5	TRBD1	TGTGCCAGCAGCCCGTCACAGGGGAAAGAGACCCAGTACTTC	CASSPSQGKETQYF
TRBV7-9	NA	TRBJ2-1	TRBD2	TGTGCCAGCAGCCCCGAGCGGGGGGGGTCATACAATGAGCAGTTCTTC	CASSPERGGSYNEQFF
TRBV6-6	NA	TRBJ2-7	TRBD2	TGTGCCAGCAGTACACCCCGAGGGAGGGCCGTTTCCGAGCAGTACTTC	CASSTPRGRAVSEQYF
TRBV7-9	NA	TRBJ1-1	NA	TGTGCCAGCAGCTCCTCAAGGACTTCTGAAGCTTTCTTT	CASSSSRTSEAFF
TRBV5-1	NA	TRBJ2-3	NA	TGCGCCAGCAGCTTGGAAACTAGTTCAGATACGCAGTATTTT	CASSLETSSDTQYF
TRBV15	once	TRBJ2-5	NA	TGTGCCACCAGCAGAGAGGGATCCTCTGGACACGCGAAGACCCAGTACTTC	CATSREGSSGHAKTQYF
TRBV9	NA	TRBJ1-2	NA	TGTGCCAGCAGCGTAGGGGGAGGAGACAGCTATGGCTACACCTTC	CASSVGGGDSYGYTF
TRBV7-2	NA	TRBJ1-5	NA	TGTGCCAGCAGCTTAGGACAAAATCAGCCCCAGCATTTT	CASSLGQNQPQHF
TRBV6-6	NA	TRBJ1-5	NA	TGTGCCAGCAGTCATCCAGGGGCTGGTCAGCCCCAGCATTTT	CASSHPGAGQPQHF